The rows below give T cell receptor beta chains drawn from one sample of a study of identifying expanded T cells in peripheral blood. The table came from immunoSEQ multiplex PCR; TCRdb's copy has only in-frame clones and leaves some out. Altogether about 85,000 clones are present, about 88% being singletons, with the ten largest covering around 2.8%. Material for sequencing was blood. The receptors come from a person aged 18 to 75 in good health. CDR3s include the opening cysteine and the closing phenylalanine or tryptophan. A D gene is named only where the DNA matches it firmly. A clone size is listed for some rows: how often the clone was seen (once, few, many), or a class if it is expanded.

NA,NA,TRBJ2-6,TRBV19,CASSIRVQEASGANVLTF,TGTGCCAGTAGTATCCGCGTTCAGGAAGCCTCTGGGGCCAACGTCCTGACTTTC
NA,NA,TRBJ2-2,TRBV10-3,CATADSNTGELFF,TGTGCCACAGCCGACTCGAACACCGGGGAGCTGTTTTTT
TRBD2,NA,TRBJ2-3,TRBV7-6,CASSTDRTSGNSQYF,TGTGCCAGCAGCACAGACAGGACTAGCGGGAATTCTCAGTATTTT
NA,NA,TRBJ2-7,TRBV21-1,CASGCGGLAISYEQYF,TGTGCCAGCGGGTGTGGGGGACTAGCGATCTCTTACGAGCAGTACTTC
TRBD1,NA,TRBJ2-5,TRBV10-1,CATDRGTGQETQYF,TGCGCCACCGATCGCGGGACAGGGCAGGAGACCCAGTACTTC
TRBD1,NA,TRBJ1-2,TRBV6-6,CASRRRTGDGYTF,TGTGCCAGCAGGCGCCGGACAGGGGATGGCTACACCTTC
TRBD2,NA,TRBJ2-7,TRBV7-8,CASSLAQLAGVSGQYF,TGTGCCAGCAGCTTAGCGCAACTAGCGGGAGTTTCCGGGCAGTACTTC
TRBD2,NA,TRBJ2-5,TRBV28,CASSPFEREGRETQYF,TGTGCCAGCAGCCCCTTTGAGCGGGAGGGCCGAGAGACCCAGTACTTC
NA,NA,TRBJ2-2,TRBV7-2,CASSRTGPWNTGELFF,TGTGCCAGCAGTAGAACAGGTCCATGGAACACCGGGGAGCTGTTTTTT
NA,NA,TRBJ2-1,TRBV7-3,CASSLGGSHNEQFF,TGTGCCAGCAGCTTAGGTGGGAGCCACAATGAGCAGTTCTTC
NA,once,TRBJ2-5,TRBV7-8,CASSAGQKETQYF,TGTGCCAGCAGCGCAGGACAGAAAGAGACCCAGTACTTC
TRBD1,NA,TRBJ2-5,TRBV27,CASSYRQGVFETQYF,TGTGCCAGCAGTTATAGGCAGGGGGTATTTGAGACCCAGTACTTC
NA,NA,TRBJ2-3,TRBV14,CASSPDLTDTQYF,TGTGCCAGCAGCCCAGACCTCACAGATACGCAGTATTTT
NA,NA,TRBJ2-3,TRBV5-1,CASSKTPTDTQYF,TGCGCCAGCAGCAAGACCCCCACAGATACGCAGTATTTT
TRBD1,NA,TRBJ1-4,TRBV6-6,CASSRTGGSTNEKLFF,TGTGCCAGCAGCCGGACAGGAGGATCAACTAATGAAAAACTGTTTTTT
TRBD1,few,TRBJ2-3,TRBV11-2,CASSSRTGATTDTQYF,TGTGCCAGCAGCTCCCGGACAGGGGCCACCACAGATACGCAGTATTTT
NA,NA,TRBJ2-6,TRBV25-1,CASSEGYGANVLTF,TGTGCCAGCAGTGAAGGGTATGGGGCCAACGTCCTGACTTTC
NA,NA,TRBJ2-7,TRBV6-1,CASNFLGRFHEQYF,TGTGCCAGCAATTTCTTGGGGAGATTTCACGAGCAGTACTTC
NA,NA,TRBJ2-3,TRBV7-2,CASSLVGGDGTDTQYF,TGTGCCAGCAGCTTAGTTGGGGGAGACGGAACAGATACGCAGTATTTT
NA,NA,TRBJ2-1,TRBV5-1,CASRDRTDNEQFF,TGCGCCAGCAGGGACCGGACCGACAATGAGCAGTTCTTC
TRBD1,NA,TRBJ1-5,TRBV10-3,CAISEWGQVGKPQHF,TGTGCCATCAGTGAGTGGGGACAGGTAGGAAAGCCCCAGCATTTT
NA,NA,TRBJ2-3,TRBV7-2,CASSRGPTDTQYF,TGTGCCAGCAGTCGGGGGCCCACAGATACGCAGTATTTT
NA,NA,TRBJ2-1,TRBV18,CASSPGLDYNEQFF,TGTGCCAGCTCACCGGGACTTGATTACAATGAGCAGTTCTTC
TRBD2,NA,TRBJ2-1,TRBV6-5,CATGNGLAGGVSQFF,TGTGCCACTGGGAACGGGCTAGCGGGAGGGGTGTCGCAGTTCTTC
TRBD1,many,TRBJ1-6,TRBV30,CAWGGQLNSPLHF,TGTGCCTGGGGGGGACAGCTGAATTCACCCCTCCACTTT
NA,NA,TRBJ2-7,TRBV2,CASTPGAGSYEQYF,TGTGCCAGCACCCCGGGGGCAGGCTCCTACGAGCAGTACTTC
TRBD1,NA,TRBJ2-7,TRBV11-2,CASSLETGVYEQYF,TGTGCCAGCAGCTTGGAGACAGGGGTCTACGAGCAGTACTTC
TRBD1,NA,TRBJ1-1,TRBV6-5,CASSLTGAKEAFF,TGTGCCAGCAGTTTGACAGGGGCCAAGGAAGCTTTCTTT
TRBD2,NA,TRBJ2-1,TRBV7-2,CASSQPSGGGREQFF,TGTGCCAGCAGCCAACCTAGCGGGGGGGGAAGGGAGCAGTTCTTC
NA,NA,TRBJ1-2,TRBV5-4,CASRLRQNYGYTF,TGTGCCAGCAGATTAAGACAGAACTATGGCTACACCTTC
TRBD2,NA,TRBJ2-1,TRBV7-2,CASSLVPSGEGEQFF,TGTGCCAGCAGCTTAGTACCTAGCGGAGAGGGTGAGCAGTTCTTC
TRBD2,NA,TRBJ2-5,TRBV2,CASRNLLAGGFQETQYF,TGTGCCAGCAGAAACCTACTAGCGGGAGGCTTCCAAGAGACCCAGTACTTC
NA,NA,TRBJ2-5,TRBV7-8,CASSGQTWTQYF,TGTGCCAGCAGCGGGCAGACATGGACCCAGTACTTC
NA,NA,TRBJ2-7,TRBV7-8,CASSPEQGKGTYEQYF,TGTGCCAGCAGCCCAGAACAGGGAAAGGGGACTTACGAGCAGTACTTC
NA,NA,TRBJ2-5,TRBV5-1,CASSRDFQETQYF,TGCGCCAGCAGCCGGGACTTCCAAGAGACCCAGTACTTC
NA,once,TRBJ2-1,TRBV7-2,CASSNHAGTAYNEQFF,TGTGCCAGCAGCAACCACGCCGGGACGGCCTACAATGAGCAGTTCTTC
TRBD2,once,TRBJ2-1,TRBV7-8,CASSLLQRGSGSYNEQFF,TGTGCCAGCAGCTTACTCCAGCGGGGAAGCGGGTCCTACAATGAGCAGTTCTTC
NA,NA,TRBJ2-2,TRBV6-4,CASSDLYRVATGELFF,TGTGCCAGCAGTGACCTGTACAGGGTGGCCACCGGGGAGCTGTTTTTT
NA,NA,TRBJ1-3,TRBV28,CASSSPTGRGSGNTIYF,TGTGCCAGCAGTTCCCCGACAGGACGAGGCTCTGGAAACACCATATATTTT
NA,NA,TRBJ2-7,TRBV14,CASSPRGAGYEQYF,TGTGCCAGCAGCCCGCGAGGGGCGGGTTACGAGCAGTACTTC
NA,NA,TRBJ2-2,TRBV25-1,CASSDLNRDGSTGELFF,TGTGCCAGCAGTGATCTAAATCGGGACGGGAGCACCGGGGAGCTGTTTTTT
NA,NA,TRBJ1-6,TRBV19,CASSIPGRGSPLHF,TGTGCCAGTAGTATTCCAGGGAGAGGATCACCCCTCCACTTT
NA,NA,TRBJ2-1,TRBV20-1,CSASMSNEQFF,TGCAGTGCTAGTATGAGCAATGAGCAGTTCTTC
NA,NA,TRBJ2-7,TRBV6-5,CASRPGVGATYEQYF,TGTGCCAGCAGACCGGGTGTGGGGGCAACCTACGAGCAGTACTTC
TRBD1,NA,TRBJ1-2,TRBV6-5,CASRQGAGGYTF,TGTGCCAGCAGACAGGGGGCGGGGGGCTACACCTTC
TRBD1,NA,TRBJ1-2,TRBV4-2,CASSQDRPGGSGGYTF,TGTGCCAGCAGCCAAGATCGGCCAGGGGGAAGTGGGGGCTACACCTTC
NA,NA,TRBJ1-1,TRBV6-6,CASSYSSAAFF,TGTGCCAGCAGTTACTCGAGCGCTGCTTTCTTT
TRBD1,NA,TRBJ1-1,TRBV4-1,CASSRRTGREKTEAFF,TGCGCCAGCAGCCGCCGGACAGGGAGGGAGAAAACTGAAGCTTTCTTT